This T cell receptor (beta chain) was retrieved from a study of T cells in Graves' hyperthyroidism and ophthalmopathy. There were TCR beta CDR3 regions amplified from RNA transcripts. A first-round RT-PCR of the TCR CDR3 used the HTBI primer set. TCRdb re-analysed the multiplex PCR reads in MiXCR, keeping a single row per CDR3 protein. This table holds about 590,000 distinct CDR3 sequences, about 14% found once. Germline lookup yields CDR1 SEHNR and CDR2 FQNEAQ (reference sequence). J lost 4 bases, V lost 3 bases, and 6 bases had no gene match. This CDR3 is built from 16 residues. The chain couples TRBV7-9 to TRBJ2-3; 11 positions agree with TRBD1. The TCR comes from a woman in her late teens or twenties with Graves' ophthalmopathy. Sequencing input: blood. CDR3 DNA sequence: TGTGCCAGCAGCTTTGACGGACAGGGGGCTGCAGATACGCAGTATTTT. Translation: CASSFDGQGAADTQYF.